Described below is a single T cell receptor (beta chain) sequence and its context. The antigen is not known. These data belong to a study of shared clonotypes between healthy human individuals. The CDR3 spans 15 residues. Germline CDR1 SGHAT, CDR2 FQNNGV. V lost 5 bases and J lost 5, with 18 bases in between. It was into CD45RA+ naive and CD45RA-negative memory subsets that the CD4+ cells were split. Overall study findings and caveats: The study sampled only blood, and tissue repertoires likely differ.

Genomic DNA per cell subset filled all wells of several immunoSEQ plates. In the authors' workflow: In the immunoSEQ data, sequences were junction-only and lacked quality scores, so filtering differed. Assay: immunoSEQ multiplex PCR; the TCRdb copy retains only in-frame clones and omits some. V and J calls plus clone size are reproduced from that table; the DNA served to infer D and trimming. The table records about 2.4 million clones, approximately 92% of them present only once. The J gene is TRBJ1-2, the V gene TRBV11-2; D is uncertain. Sequenced: naive CD4+ T cells sorted from blood. Regarding subset: CD45RA+ positively selected. The origin of this receptor is a man aged 18 to 30 in good health. The CDR3 DNA is TGTGCCAGCAGCGGAAGTCTCGGGCGGGAGTATGGCTACACCTTC. Residues: CASSGSLGREYGYTF.